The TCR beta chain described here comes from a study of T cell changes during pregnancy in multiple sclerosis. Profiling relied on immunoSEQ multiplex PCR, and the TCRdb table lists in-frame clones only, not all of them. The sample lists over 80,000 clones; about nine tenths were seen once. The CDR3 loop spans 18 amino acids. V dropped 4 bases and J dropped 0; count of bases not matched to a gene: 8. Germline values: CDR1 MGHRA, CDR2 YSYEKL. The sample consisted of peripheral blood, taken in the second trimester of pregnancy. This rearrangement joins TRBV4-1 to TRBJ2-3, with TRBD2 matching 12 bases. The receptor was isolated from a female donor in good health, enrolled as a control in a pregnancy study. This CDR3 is CASSLTSGGSMSTDTQYF. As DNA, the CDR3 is TGCGCCAGCAGCCTCACTAGCGGGGGGTCCATGAGCACAGATACGCAGTATTTT.